This T cell receptor beta chain was identified in a study of blood T cell repertoires in COVID-19. Germline lookup yields CDR1 MNHEY and CDR2 SMNVEV (reference sequence). This CDR3 has 14 residues. Deletions cut 2 bases from V and 2 bases from J, with 10 bases between. Clones were sequenced by immunoSEQ multiplex PCR, and TCRdb holds only the in-frame ones, with some missing. The repertoire holds some 50,000 clones, with about 88% as singletons. Sequenced sample: peripheral blood. V is TRBV27 and J is TRBJ2-7, with D perhaps TRBD2 (6 bases). This TCR derives from a man in his forties with active COVID-19. The CDR3, as DNA: TGTGCCAGCAGTTTAGGTCCGGGAGCCTACGAGCAGTACTTC. It codes for CASSLGPGAYEQYF.